This T cell receptor beta chain was captured in a study of radiation and T cells in renal cell carcinoma. The study's findings and limits: From baseline, blood top tumor clonotypes peaked at 2 weeks post-radiation.

This sample's time point: blood 4 weeks post-SBRT, at nephrectomy. The treatment here: 15 Gy SBRT to primary tumor, nephrectomy 4 weeks later. Nephrectomy followed 15 Gy stereotactic body radiation by 4 weeks. After SBRT, blood was collected at 2 and 4 weeks, plus baseline. This renal cell carcinoma was of the clear cell type. About this clone: Its specificity is not known.

Some clones are missing from TCRdb's copy, which holds only in-frame ones; the method was immunoSEQ multiplex PCR. This sample has over 90,000 clones, with roughly 82% found just once. Trimming pared 4 bases from V and 1 base from J, leaving 18 bases between. The CDR3 is made up of 17 amino acids. Per germline, CDR1 SGHNT and CDR2 YENEEA. The sequence came from a man in his fifties or sixties with renal cell carcinoma. The rearrangement joins TRBV11-3 to TRBJ2-3; unclear D gene. The material was blood, obtained from a patient whose treatment included radiotherapy and nephrectomy. CDR3 DNA sequence: TGTGCCAGCAGCTCGCGCCATGAGAATCGACGCACAGATACGCAGTATTTT. Its protein is CASSSRHENRRTDTQYF.